This TCR beta chain was found in a study of T cells in women clearing cervical HPV infection. Study as a whole: HLA type could not be excluded as a confounder.

Study results and caveats: T-cell numbers per sample were unknown and may explain richness differences. TRBV6-7 relative abundance averaged roughly 0.099% in cases and 0.15% to 0.2% in controls.

This table comes from immunoSEQ multiplex PCR, and its TCRdb copy is limited to in-frame clones, with some not included. This sample's clone table lists tens of thousands of clones. V gave up 0 bases and J gave up 6 bases, with 12 bases separating them. CDR1 LNHDA and CDR2 SQIVND come from the germline V gene (reference sequence). The CDR3 runs to 14 residues. Of note for this clone: The target antigen is unknown. The read terminates 3 residues before the CDR3 end, so the remaining end is supplied by the germline J gene.

Source material: blood buffy coat. V gene TRBV19 combines with J gene TRBJ2-7, with D tentatively TRBD2 (5 bases). This receptor was obtained from a woman between 18 and 70 years old with a cervical HPV16 infection that either progressed to CIN3+ or cleared (not recorded which). The covered CDR3 bases are TGTGCCAGTAGTATAGATCTAGGACTGGGCGAG. The encoded protein is CASSIDLGLGE. The whole CDR3 is CASSIDLGLGEQYF. Drawing the rest from reference TRBV19 and TRBJ2-7, the complete variable domain is DGGITQSPKYLFRKEGQNVTLSCEQNLNHDAMYWYRQDPGQGLRLIYYSQIVNDFQKGDIAEGYSVSREKKESFPLTVTSAQKNPTAFYLCASSIDLGLGEQYFGPGTRLTVT.